The 5 T cell receptor beta chains listed next were all sequenced from one sample in a study of CD4 T cells in relation to SARS-CoV-2 and coronaviruses. CD4+ T cells from unexposed donors were obtained before the COVID-19 pandemic (2011-2018). CD4+ T cells were isolated from the cells after around 11 days of culture. No antigen has been identified for these receptors. Sequencing used immunoSEQ multiplex PCR; TCRdb keeps in-frame clones, though not all of them. This sample has 15,000 to 20,000 clones, with 79% found just once. The sample comprised CD4+ T cells from PBMCs, cultured in vitro. The receptor source for this set is a human donor in good health.

This chain connects TRBV5-5 to TRBJ1-1, with D possibly being TRBD1 (6 bases). The germline V and J ends were trimmed by 5 bases and 7 bases, with 18 bases remaining between them. Looked up from germline, CDR1 is SGHKS and CDR2 is YYEKEE (reference sequence). The CDR3 is 14 residues long. The CDR3 DNA is TGTGCCAGCAGAACTTCAGGGGATTACGGTGAAGCTTTCTTT. It is translated as CASRTSGDYGEAFF.

In its sample, this clone was seen once. V usage is TRBV18 and J usage is TRBJ2-1, with D uncertain. The CDR3 has 15 amino acids. Germline V gene data show CDR1 as KGHSH and CDR2 as LQKENI. V shed 0 bases and J shed 4 bases, with 10 bases lying between them. In DNA form, the CDR3 reads TGTGCCAGCTCACCACCGGCTGGCGGTTACAATGAGCAGTTCTTC. This translates into CASSPPAGGYNEQFF.

The chain uses TRBV5-6 and TRBJ1-5, with TRBD1 matching 7 bases. The CDR3 covers 15 residues. Germline V lookup: CDR1 SGHDT, CDR2 YYEEEE. V dropped 1 base and J dropped 7; count of bases not matched to a gene: 8. The DNA for the CDR3 is TGTGCCAGCAGCTTGCTGCAGGGGGATAGCCAGCCCCAGCATTTT. It translates to CASSLLQGDSQPQHF.

This clone was counted a few times. The chain is built from TRBV11-2 and TRBJ2-2; D perhaps matches TRBD2 (7 bases). Germline V gene data show CDR1 as SGHAT and CDR2 as FQNNGV. The CDR3 loop spans 15 amino acids. V was pared by 2 bases and J by 7 bases, with 14 bases between. The DNA for the CDR3 is TGTGCCAGCAGCTTATGGGAGGGGGGCGTCGGGGAGCTGTTTTTT. It specifies CASSLWEGGVGELFF.

The V gene is TRBV28, the J gene TRBJ1-5; D remains unclear. The CDR3 runs 15 residues. Trimming left V 4 bases short and J 2 bases short, with 12 bases between. The germline V gene encodes CDR1 MDHEN and CDR2 SYDVKM. The CDR3 DNA is TGTGCCAGCAGTTCACCCGGGGTTGGCAATCAGCCCCAGCATTTT. Encoded protein: CASSSPGVGNQPQHF.